The entry that follows covers one T cell receptor (beta chain) sequence. The data were produced by immunoSEQ multiplex PCR, yet TCRdb's version contains in-frame clones alone and is incomplete. The sample holds fewer than 130,000 clones, over 75% seen once. The data stem from a study of control samples from healthy donors and cancer patients. Germline assignment: CDR1 MNHNY and CDR2 SVGAGI (reference sequence). V was clipped by 7 bases and J by 0 bases; unmatched bases: 8. The CDR3 extends over 17 amino acids. The chain couples TRBV6-6 to TRBJ2-2; TRBD1 matches 10 bases. Source material: PBMCs. This receptor was obtained from a woman aged 60 to 75 with lung cancer. CDR3 protein: CASNRPGQGSNTGELFF. The CDR3 DNA follows: TGTGCCAGCAATCGCCCGGGACAGGGGTCGAACACCGGGGAGCTGTTTTTT.